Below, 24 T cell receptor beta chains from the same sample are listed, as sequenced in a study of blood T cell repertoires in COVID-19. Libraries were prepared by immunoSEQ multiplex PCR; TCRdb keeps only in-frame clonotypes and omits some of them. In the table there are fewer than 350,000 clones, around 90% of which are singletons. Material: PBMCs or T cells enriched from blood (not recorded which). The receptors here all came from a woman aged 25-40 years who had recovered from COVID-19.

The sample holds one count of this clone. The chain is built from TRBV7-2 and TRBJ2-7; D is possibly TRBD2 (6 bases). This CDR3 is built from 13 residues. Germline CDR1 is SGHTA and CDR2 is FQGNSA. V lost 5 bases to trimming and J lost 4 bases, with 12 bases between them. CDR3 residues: CASSTVAAYEQYF. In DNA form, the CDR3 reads TGTGCCAGCAGCACCGTAGCGGCATACGAGCAGTACTTC.

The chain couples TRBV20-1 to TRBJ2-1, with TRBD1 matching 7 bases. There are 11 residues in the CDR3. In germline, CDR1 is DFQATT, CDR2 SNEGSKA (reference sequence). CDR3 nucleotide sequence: TGCAGAGGGCAGGGGGACAATGAGCAGTTCTTC. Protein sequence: CRGQGDNEQFF.

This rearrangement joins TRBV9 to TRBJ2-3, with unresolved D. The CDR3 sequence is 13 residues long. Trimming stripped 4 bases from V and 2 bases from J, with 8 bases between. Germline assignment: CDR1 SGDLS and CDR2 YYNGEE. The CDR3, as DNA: TGTGCCAGCAGCCCATCCCCCACAGATACGCAGTATTTT. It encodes CASSPSPTDTQYF.

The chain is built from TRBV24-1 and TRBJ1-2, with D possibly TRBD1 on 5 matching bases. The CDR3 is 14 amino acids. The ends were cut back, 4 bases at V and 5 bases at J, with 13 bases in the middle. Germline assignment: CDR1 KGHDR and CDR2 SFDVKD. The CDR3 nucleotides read TGTGCCACCAGTGACCAACGCGGGGGGTATGGCTACACCTTC. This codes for CATSDQRGGYGYTF.

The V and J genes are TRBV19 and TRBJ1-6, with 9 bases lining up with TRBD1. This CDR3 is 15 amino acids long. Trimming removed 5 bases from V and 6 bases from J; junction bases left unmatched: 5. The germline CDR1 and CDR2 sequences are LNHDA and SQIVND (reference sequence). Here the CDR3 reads CASSVQGALNSPLHF. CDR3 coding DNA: TGTGCCAGTAGTGTACAGGGGGCTCTTAATTCACCCCTCCACTTT.

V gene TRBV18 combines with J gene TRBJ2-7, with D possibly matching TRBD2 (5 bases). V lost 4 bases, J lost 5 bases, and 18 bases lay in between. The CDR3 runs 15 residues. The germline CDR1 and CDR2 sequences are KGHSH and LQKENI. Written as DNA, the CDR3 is TGTGCCAGCTCACGGGTCCCGGGAAGTGGAGACGAGCAGTACTTC. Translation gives CASSRVPGSGDEQYF.

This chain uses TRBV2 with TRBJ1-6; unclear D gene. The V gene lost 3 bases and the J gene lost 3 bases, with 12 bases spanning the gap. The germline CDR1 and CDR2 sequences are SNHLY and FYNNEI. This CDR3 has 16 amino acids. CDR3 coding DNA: TGTGCCAGCAGTGAGAAGGCGAGGGTCTATAATTCACCCCTCCACTTT. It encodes CASSEKARVYNSPLHF. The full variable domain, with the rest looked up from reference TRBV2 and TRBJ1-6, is EPEVTQTPSHQVTQMGQEVILRCVPISNHLYFYWYRQILGQKVEFLVSFYNNEISEKSEIFDDQFSVERPDGSNFTLKIRSTKLEDSAMYFCASSEKARVYNSPLHFGNGTRLTVT.

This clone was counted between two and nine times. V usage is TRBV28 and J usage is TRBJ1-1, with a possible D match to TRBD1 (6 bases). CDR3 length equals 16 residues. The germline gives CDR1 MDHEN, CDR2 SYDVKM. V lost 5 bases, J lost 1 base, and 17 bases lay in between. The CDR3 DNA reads TGTGCCAGCAGTCCTCCCGGGGGGGGCCGGAACACTGAAGCTTTCTTT. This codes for CASSPPGGGRNTEAFF.

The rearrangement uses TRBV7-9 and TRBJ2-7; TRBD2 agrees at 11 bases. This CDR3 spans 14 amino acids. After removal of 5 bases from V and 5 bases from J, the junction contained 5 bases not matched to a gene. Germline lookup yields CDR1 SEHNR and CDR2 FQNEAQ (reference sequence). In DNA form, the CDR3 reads TGTGCCAGCAGCATACTAGCGGGAGCAGACGAGCAGTACTTC. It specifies CASSILAGADEQYF.

DNA of the CDR3: TGCGCCAGTAGGAAGATAGCGGGGGGGCCAGATACGCAGTATTTT. It encodes CASRKIAGGPDTQYF. V is TRBV4-3 and J is TRBJ2-3; 11 positions match TRBD2. The V gene end was trimmed by 9 bases and the J gene end by 4 bases; junction bases not matched to a gene: 9. The CDR3 spans 15 residues. CDR1 and CDR2 from the germline V gene are LGHNA and YSLEER.

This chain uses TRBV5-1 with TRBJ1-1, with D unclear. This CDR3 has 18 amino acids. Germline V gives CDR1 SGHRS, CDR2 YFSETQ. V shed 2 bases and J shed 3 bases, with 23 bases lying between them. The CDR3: CASSLIGRVFASDTEAFF. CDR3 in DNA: TGCGCCAGCAGCTTAATCGGGAGGGTCTTTGCTTCGGACACTGAAGCTTTCTTT.

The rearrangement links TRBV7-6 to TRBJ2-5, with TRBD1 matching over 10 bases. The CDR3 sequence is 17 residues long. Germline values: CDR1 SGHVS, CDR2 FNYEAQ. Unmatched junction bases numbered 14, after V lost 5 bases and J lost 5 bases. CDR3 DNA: TGTGCCAGCAGCCAGACAGGGGGCAGGGGTGGTGGGGAGACCCAGTACTTC. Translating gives CASSQTGGRGGGETQYF.

CDR3 in DNA: TGTGCCAGCAGCGTAAGTGTAAGGACAGCCACCTACGAGCAGTACTTC. Its protein is CASSVSVRTATYEQYF. The chain combines TRBV9 with TRBJ2-7, with D possibly TRBD1 on 6 matching bases. This CDR3 comprises 16 residues. The V gene lost 1 base and the J gene lost 2 bases, with 16 bases spanning the gap. Germline V gene sequence: CDR1 SGDLS, CDR2 YYNGEE.

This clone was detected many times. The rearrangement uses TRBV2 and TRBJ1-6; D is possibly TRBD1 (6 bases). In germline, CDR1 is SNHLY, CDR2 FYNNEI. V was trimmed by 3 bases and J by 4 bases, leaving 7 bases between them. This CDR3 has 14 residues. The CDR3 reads CASSDRGYNSPLHF. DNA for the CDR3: TGTGCCAGCAGTGACAGGGGTTATAATTCACCCCTCCACTTT.

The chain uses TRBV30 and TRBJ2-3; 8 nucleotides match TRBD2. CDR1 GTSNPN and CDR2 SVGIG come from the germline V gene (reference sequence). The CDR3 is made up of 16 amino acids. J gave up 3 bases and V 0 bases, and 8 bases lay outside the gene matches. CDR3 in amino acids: CAWSVPLGLGTDTQYF. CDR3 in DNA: TGTGCCTGGAGTGTACCCTTGGGACTAGGGACAGATACGCAGTATTTT. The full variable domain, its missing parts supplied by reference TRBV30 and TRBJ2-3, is SQTIHQWPATLVQPVGSPLSLECTVEGTSNPNLYWYRQAAGRGLQLLFYSVGIGQISSEVPQNLSASRPQDRQFILSSKKLLLSDSGFYLCAWSVPLGLGTDTQYFGPGTRLTVL.

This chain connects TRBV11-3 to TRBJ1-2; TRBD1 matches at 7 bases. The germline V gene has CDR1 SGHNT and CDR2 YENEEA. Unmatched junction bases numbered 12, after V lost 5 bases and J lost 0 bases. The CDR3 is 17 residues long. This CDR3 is CASSTSTGPRTNYGYTF. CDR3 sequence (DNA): TGTGCCAGCAGCACCTCGACAGGGCCCCGTACTAACTATGGCTACACCTTC.

The CDR3 region is CASSLASPRSTGANVLTF. CDR3 DNA sequence: TGTGCCAGCAGCTTAGCGTCCCCCCGGAGTACTGGGGCCAACGTCCTGACTTTC. The genes are TRBV7-2 and TRBJ2-6, with D hard to call. There are 18 residues in the CDR3. Germline V gene sequence: CDR1 SGHTA, CDR2 FQGNSA. V was cut by 0 bases and J by 2 bases, with 14 bases left in between.

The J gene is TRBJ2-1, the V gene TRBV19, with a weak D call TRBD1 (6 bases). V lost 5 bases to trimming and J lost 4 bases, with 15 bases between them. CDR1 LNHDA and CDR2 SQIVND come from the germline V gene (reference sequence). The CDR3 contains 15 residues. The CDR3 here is CASSSDRTSYNEQFF. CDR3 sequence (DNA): TGTGCCAGTAGTTCCGACAGGACATCTTACAATGAGCAGTTCTTC.

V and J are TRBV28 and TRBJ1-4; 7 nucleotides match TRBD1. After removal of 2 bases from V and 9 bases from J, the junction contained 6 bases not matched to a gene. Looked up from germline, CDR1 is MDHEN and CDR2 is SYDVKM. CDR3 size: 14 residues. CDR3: CASSLKGTVQKLFF. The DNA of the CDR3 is TGTGCCAGCAGTTTAAAAGGGACAGTGCAAAAACTGTTTTTT.

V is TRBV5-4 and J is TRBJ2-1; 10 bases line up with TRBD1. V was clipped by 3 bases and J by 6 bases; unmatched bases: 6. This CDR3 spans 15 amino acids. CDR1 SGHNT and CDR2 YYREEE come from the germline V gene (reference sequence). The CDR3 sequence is CASSSRDRGINEQFF. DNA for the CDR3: TGTGCCAGCAGCTCCCGGGACAGGGGAATCAATGAGCAGTTCTTC.

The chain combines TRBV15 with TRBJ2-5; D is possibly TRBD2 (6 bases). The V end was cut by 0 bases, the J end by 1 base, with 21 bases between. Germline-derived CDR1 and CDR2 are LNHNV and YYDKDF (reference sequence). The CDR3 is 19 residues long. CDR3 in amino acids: CATSRELPQLARPQETQYF. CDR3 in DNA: TGTGCCACCAGCAGAGAGCTTCCCCAGCTAGCGCGCCCCCAAGAGACCCAGTACTTC.

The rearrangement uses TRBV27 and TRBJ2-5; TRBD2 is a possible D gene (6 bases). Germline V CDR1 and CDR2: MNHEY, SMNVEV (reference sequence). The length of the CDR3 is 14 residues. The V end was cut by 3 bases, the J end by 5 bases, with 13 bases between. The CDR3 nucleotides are TGTGCCAGCAGTTTTAGGAGGGAAGCGGAGACCCAGTACTTC. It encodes CASSFRREAETQYF.

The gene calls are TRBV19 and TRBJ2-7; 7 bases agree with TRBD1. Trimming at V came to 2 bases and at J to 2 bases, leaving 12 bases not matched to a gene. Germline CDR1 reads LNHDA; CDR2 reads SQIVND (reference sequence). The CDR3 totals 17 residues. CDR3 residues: CASSIKWLGTDPYEQYF. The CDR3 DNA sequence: TGTGCCAGTAGTATAAAATGGTTAGGGACAGATCCCTACGAGCAGTACTTC.

The CDR3 protein is CASSLTSGAGADTQYF. The CDR3 nucleotides read TGTGCCAGCAGCCTGACTAGCGGGGCGGGGGCAGATACGCAGTATTTT. The chain combines TRBV5-4 with TRBJ2-3, with TRBD2 matching over 11 bases. In germline, CDR1 is SGHNT, CDR2 YYREEE (reference sequence). Unmatched junction bases numbered 8, after V lost 4 bases and J lost 4 bases. The CDR3 is 16 residues long.